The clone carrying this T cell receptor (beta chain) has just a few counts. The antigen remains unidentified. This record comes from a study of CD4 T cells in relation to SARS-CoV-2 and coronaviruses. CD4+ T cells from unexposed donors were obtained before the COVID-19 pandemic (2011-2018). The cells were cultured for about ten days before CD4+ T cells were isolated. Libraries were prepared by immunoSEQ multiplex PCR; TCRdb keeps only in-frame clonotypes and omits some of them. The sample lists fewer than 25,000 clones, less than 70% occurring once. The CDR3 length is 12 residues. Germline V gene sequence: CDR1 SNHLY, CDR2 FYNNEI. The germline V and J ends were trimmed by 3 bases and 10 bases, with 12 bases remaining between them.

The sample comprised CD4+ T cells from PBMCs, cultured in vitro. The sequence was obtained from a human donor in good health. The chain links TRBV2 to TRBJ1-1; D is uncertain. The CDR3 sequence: CASSEEGVGAFF. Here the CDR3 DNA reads TGTGCCAGCAGTGAGGAAGGTGTAGGAGCTTTCTTT.